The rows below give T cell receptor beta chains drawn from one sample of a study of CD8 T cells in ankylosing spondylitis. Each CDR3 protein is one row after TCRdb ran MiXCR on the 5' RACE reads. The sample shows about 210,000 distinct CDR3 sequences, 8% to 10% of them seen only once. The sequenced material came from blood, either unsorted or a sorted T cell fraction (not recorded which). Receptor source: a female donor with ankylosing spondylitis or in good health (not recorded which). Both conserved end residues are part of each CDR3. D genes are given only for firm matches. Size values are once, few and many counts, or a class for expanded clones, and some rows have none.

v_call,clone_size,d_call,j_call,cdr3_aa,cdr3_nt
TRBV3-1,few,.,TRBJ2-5,CASSLRPDGTQYF,TGTGCCAGCAGCCTCCGACCCGATGGGACCCAGTACTTC
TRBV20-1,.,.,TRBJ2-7,CSATGSTYEQYF,TGCAGTGCAACAGGTTCTACCTACGAGCAGTACTTC
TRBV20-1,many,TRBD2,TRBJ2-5,CSAGGLEETQYF,TGCAGTGCTGGGGGACTAGAAGAGACCCAGTACTTC
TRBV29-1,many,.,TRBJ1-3,CSVARGSGNTIYF,TGCAGCGTCGCGCGGGGGAGCGGAAACACCATATATTTT
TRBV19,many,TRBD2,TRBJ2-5,CASGKTGLAGAETQYF,TGTGCCAGTGGGAAGACGGGACTAGCGGGAGCGGAGACCCAGTACTTC
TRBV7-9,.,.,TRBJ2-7,CASSLGWDSYYEQYF,TGTGCCAGCAGCTTAGGATGGGACTCGTACTACGAGCAGTACTTC
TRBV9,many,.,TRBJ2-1,CASSVEGNEQFF,TGTGCCAGCAGCGTAGAAGGGAATGAGCAGTTCTTC
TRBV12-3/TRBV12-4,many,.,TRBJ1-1,CASSPGVEAFF,TGTGCCAGCAGCCCAGGGGTTGAAGCTTTCTTT
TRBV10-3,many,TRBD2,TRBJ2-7,CAIGLARYEQYF,TGTGCCATCGGACTAGCCAGATACGAGCAGTACTTC
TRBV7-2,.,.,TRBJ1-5,CASSLALGLGYSNQPQHF,TGTGCCAGCAGCTTAGCGCTGGGGCTGGGGTATAGCAATCAGCCCCAGCATTTT
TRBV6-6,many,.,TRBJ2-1,CASSRLGGDEQFF,TGTGCCAGCAGCCGTCTGGGCGGGGATGAGCAGTTCTTC
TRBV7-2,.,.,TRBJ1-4,CASSLSPPPLGEKLFF,TGTGCCAGCAGCCTCTCGCCCCCCCCATTGGGGGAAAAACTGTTTTTT
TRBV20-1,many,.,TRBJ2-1,CSARGRSSYNEQFF,TGCAGTGCTAGAGGCCGTAGCTCCTACAATGAGCAGTTCTTC
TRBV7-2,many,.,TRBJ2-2,CASSSFRNGELFF,TGTGCCAGCAGCTCGTTTCGTAATGGGGAGCTGTTTTTT
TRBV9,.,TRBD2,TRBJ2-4,CTSSPSGHIQYF,TGTACCAGCAGTCCTAGCGGCCACATTCAGTACTTC
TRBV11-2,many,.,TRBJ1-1,CASSPIRAGNTEAFF,TGTGCCAGCAGCCCCATCAGGGCGGGGAACACTGAAGCTTTCTTT
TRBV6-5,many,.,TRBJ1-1,CATFLSTEAFF,TGTGCCACCTTCTTGAGCACTGAAGCTTTCTTT
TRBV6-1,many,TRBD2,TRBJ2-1,CASSGRLAGGPNEQFF,TGTGCCAGCAGTGGCAGACTAGCGGGAGGGCCGAATGAGCAGTTCTTC